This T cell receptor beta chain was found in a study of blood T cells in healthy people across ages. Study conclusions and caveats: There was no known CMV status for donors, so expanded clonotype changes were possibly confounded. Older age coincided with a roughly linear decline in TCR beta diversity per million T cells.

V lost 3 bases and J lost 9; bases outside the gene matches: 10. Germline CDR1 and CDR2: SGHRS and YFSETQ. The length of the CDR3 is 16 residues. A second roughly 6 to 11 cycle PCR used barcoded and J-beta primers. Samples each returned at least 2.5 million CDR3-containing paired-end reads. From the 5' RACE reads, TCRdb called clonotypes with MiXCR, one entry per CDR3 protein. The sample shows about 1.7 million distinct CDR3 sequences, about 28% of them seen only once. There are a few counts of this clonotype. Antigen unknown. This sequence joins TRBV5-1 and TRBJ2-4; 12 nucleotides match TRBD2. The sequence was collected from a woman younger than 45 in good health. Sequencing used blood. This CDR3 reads CASSSGALAGGAIQYF. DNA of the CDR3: TGCGCCAGCAGCTCCGGTGCACTAGCGGGGGGAGCCATTCAGTACTTC.